This TCR beta chain was retrieved from a study of T cells after yellow fever vaccination (dated by TCRdb to about 2019). About the investigation overall: Libraries from fractions with low cell numbers were prepared with the SMART-Seq v4 Ultra Low Input RNA kit. To follow T-cell clones before and after both primary and booster YFV17D yellow fever vaccination, bulk TCR alpha and beta repertoires underwent longitudinal sequencing. Two healthy male donors, one aged 18 to 30 and one aged 30 to 40 years, were included in the cohort. Blood samples were taken at several timepoints before and after primary and secondary immunization, and bulk PBMC replicates and cell subsets were isolated.

The V and J ends are trimmed by 7 bases and 2 bases, leaving 7 bases between them. The germline V gene (reference sequence) sets CDR1 to GTSNPN and CDR2 to SVGIG. The CDR3 runs 11 amino acids, cysteine and phenylalanine included. Only the CDR3 region is kept as DNA, spanning 33 bases read in frame from base 1. The meaning of the sample's treatment or condition label: live attenuated yellow fever vaccine strain. A standard Ficoll-Paque protocol was used to isolate PBMCs from peripheral blood. Dynabeads CD4 and CD8 positive selection kits were used to isolate CD4 and CD8 T-cell fractions. RNA was extracted with TriZol from bulk PBMCs, CD4 and CD8 fractions, and dextramer-positive and dextramer-negative fractions. TCRdb names Illumina NovaSeq 6000 as the instrument used. TCR cDNA was synthesized by 5'RACE template switching, which introduced a universal primer site and unique molecular identifiers. Priming for cDNA synthesis came from both the TCR alpha and TCR beta constant segments. Library amplification involved two PCR steps, and the second step added sample barcodes and sequencing adapters. Sequencing of libraries was done on Illumina HiSeq 2500 (2x100 bp) or NovaSeq (2x150 bp). From the authors' description of their analysis: MIGEC handled demultiplexing of reads and collapsing into UMI consensus sequences, while MiXCR performed V(D)J alignment. Clonotypes responding to the vaccine were identified with edgeR on replicate PBMC samples, with the criteria of FDR below 0.01 and a log2 fold change above 5 up to day 15. Each bulk clonotype was labeled CD4 or CD8 based on which sequenced repertoire, CD4 or CD8, contained the clonotype at higher abundance. Using fastp at Q25 and MiXCR, TCRdb reprocessed the public reads and kept productive beta chains. Identical CDR3 proteins give one entry, which carries the most common genes and DNA. The V and J calls and clone size come from TCRdb's table, not from the authors' own analysis. For this sample there are a few hundred thousand distinct CDR3 sequences; about 5% appear just once. Roughly 3.5% of the sample is in the top ten clones.

The study at large found these results: Compared with the primary T-cell response, the secondary T-cell response was faster but weaker, reaching its peak on day 5 rather than on day 15. Because the study included only two donors, the extent to which the findings can be generalized is limited. Most clones expanded after primary vaccination were re-detected after the booster (almost 97% of CD4 and about nine tenths of CD8), suggesting broad memory maintenance. Because abundant contaminating clonotypes from the bulk population could be contained in FACS-sorted repertoires, computational filtering was required. A small fraction of clonotypes appeared in both the CD4 and CD8 compartments, likely as a result of convergent recombination.

A few counts support this clonotype. Its antigen has not been determined. No much larger clone exists at a distance of one base, and base qualities are not known. In this chain, TRBV30 is recombined with TRBJ2-3; the D gene lacks a confident call. The material was CD4+ T cells sorted from PBMCs, obtained on the day of the yellow fever booster vaccination. The sequence was obtained from a man aged 18 to 30 who received the YFV17D yellow fever vaccine. The CDR3 amino acid sequence is: CAFDPTDTQYF. The DNA sequence is TGTGCCTTTGACCCCACAGATACGCAGTATTTT.